One and the same sample provided the 19 T cell receptor beta chains below, sequenced in a study of CD8+CD57+ T cells in acquired aplastic anemia. CDR3 and TCR beta VDJ profiling relied on genomic DNA as the template. TCRdb called the reads again in MiXCR, with one record for every CDR3 protein. The sample lists under 150,000 distinct CDR3 sequences, approximately 36% seen once, with over 2% in the top ten. Only patients with CD8+CD57+ cell expansion on flow cytometry were chosen for sequencing. The sequenced sample consisted of sorted CD4+, CD8+, or CD8+CD57+ T cells (not recorded which) from PBMCs. All receptors come from a human donor with aplastic anemia.

This clonotype was recorded many times. This chain joins TRBV6-1 and TRBJ2-3; no reliable D call. Looked up from germline, CDR1 is MNHNS and CDR2 is SASEGT. This CDR3 has 12 residues. V shed 2 bases and J shed 3 bases, with 3 bases lying between them. For the CDR3, the DNA is TGTGCCAGCAGTGAATTGACAGATACGCAGTATTTT. It translates to CASSELTDTQYF.

J is TRBJ2-7 and V is TRBV24-1; TRBD2 aligns across 12 bases. CDR1 KGHDR and CDR2 SFDVKD come from the germline V gene. The CDR3 length is 17 residues. Trimming took 3 bases from V and 2 from J; bases not matched to a gene: 7. This CDR3 reads CATSDPTSGGTTYEQYF. The CDR3 bases are TGTGCCACCAGTGATCCCACTAGCGGGGGGACAACCTACGAGCAGTACTTC.

This clonotype was seen at least ten times. V usage is TRBV20-1 and J usage is TRBJ1-5; possibly TRBD1 for D (6 bases). Germline lookup yields CDR1 DFQATT and CDR2 SNEGSKA (reference sequence). Deletions cut 5 bases from V and 5 bases from J, with 13 bases between. The CDR3 runs 13 residues. The CDR3 bases are TGCAGTGCTGCTCAATCAGGGGATCAGCCCCAGCATTTT. It specifies CSAAQSGDQPQHF.

At least ten counts were recorded for this clonotype. This chain links TRBV12-3 or TRBV12-4 with TRBJ1-1, with TRBD1 matching 7 bases. The CDR3 runs 14 residues. After removal of 5 bases from V and 4 bases from J, the junction contained 7 bases not matched to a gene. The CDR3 sequence is CASSTDRAGTEAFF. The CDR3 DNA reads as TGTGCCAGCAGTACCGACAGGGCGGGCACTGAAGCTTTCTTT.

This clonotype showed up many times. The chain employs TRBV4-1 and TRBJ2-3; D is ambiguous. Germline V lookup: CDR1 MGHRA, CDR2 YSYEKL. The CDR3 is made up of 13 amino acids. The V and J ends lost 1 base and 2 bases respectively, with 4 bases between them. CDR3 coding DNA: TGCGCCAGCAGCCAAGTATTCACAGATACGCAGTATTTT. It specifies CASSQVFTDTQYF.

This clonotype was detected ten times or more. The chain employs TRBV5-8 and TRBJ2-1, with no clear D. The CDR3 is made up of 12 amino acids. Germline V CDR1 and CDR2: SGHTS, YDEGEE. Trimming took off 4 bases at V and 6 bases at J, with 8 bases between the two ends. CDR3 nucleotide sequence: TGTGCCAGCAGCGCAAACAGCAATGAGCAGTTCTTC. Translated, it gives CASSANSNEQFF.

To note about this clonotype: A much larger clone differs by one base, so this may be a read error. This rearrangement joins TRBV5-5 to TRBJ1-3; D unclear. This CDR3 contains 14 residues. Germline V gene sequence: CDR1 SGHKS, CDR2 YYEKEE (reference sequence). The CDR3 here is CASGLMSSGNTIYF. CDR3 nucleotide sequence: TGTGCCAGCGGCTTGATGAGCTCTGGAAACACCATATATTTT. Full variable domain (missing parts from reference TRBV5-5 and TRBJ1-3): DAGVTQSPTHLIKTRGQQVTLRCSPISGHKSVSWYQQVLGQGPQFIFQYYEKEERGRGNFPDRFSARQFPNYSSELNVNALLLGDSALYLCASGLMSSGNTIYFGEGSWLTVV.

At least ten counts were recorded for this clonotype. The V and J genes are TRBV5-1 and TRBJ1-2; TRBD1 is a possible D gene (6 bases). Germline loops: CDR1 SGHRS, CDR2 YFSETQ. The V end was cut by 3 bases, the J end by 6 bases, with 18 bases between. The CDR3 extends over 15 amino acids. CDR3 in amino acids: CASSSPGEGGNGYTF. The DNA for the CDR3 is TGCGCCAGCAGCTCTCCAGGCGAAGGGGGGAATGGCTACACCTTC.

As to this clonotype: This may arise from a read error, as a much more abundant clone is one base away. For the CDR3, the DNA is TGTGCCAGCAGTTCTCGGGGGGGCGGAAACGCCATATATTTT. Translated, it gives CASSSRGGGNAIYF. The chain couples TRBV10-3 to TRBJ1-3; tentatively, D is TRBD1 (6 bases). Germline loops: CDR1 ENHRY, CDR2 SYGVKD. The CDR3 is 14 residues long.

This chain links TRBV6-1 with TRBJ2-2, with D perhaps TRBD2 (6 bases). The ends were cut back, 0 bases at V and 1 base at J, with 6 bases in the middle. Germline loops: CDR1 MNHNS, CDR2 SASEGT. The CDR3 has 15 amino acids. The CDR3 DNA reads TGTGCCAGCAGTGAAGCTAGCGGGAACACCGGGGAGCTGTTTTTT. It codes for CASSEASGNTGELFF.

This sequence joins TRBV10-2 and TRBJ1-1; D call uncertain. CDR3 size: 12 residues. CDR1 WSHSY and CDR2 SAAADI come from the germline V gene. Trimming stripped 5 bases from V and 8 bases from J, with 12 bases between. CDR3 sequence: CASSRDAVEAFF. The CDR3 DNA reads as TGCGCCAGCAGTAGGGATGCAGTCGAAGCTTTCTTT.

This chain links TRBV5-1 with TRBJ1-3, with no clear D. The V end was cut by 4 bases, the J end by 0 bases, with 17 bases between. The CDR3 spans 17 residues. The germline gives CDR1 SGHRS, CDR2 YFSETQ. The CDR3 loop reads CASSHNPGSRSGNTIYF. CDR3 nucleotides: TGCGCCAGCAGCCATAATCCCGGGTCCCGCTCTGGAAACACCATATATTTT.

The table lists this clonotype with many counts. This rearrangement joins TRBV19 to TRBJ1-1; 8 bases map to TRBD1. V lost 7 bases, J lost 5 bases, and 9 bases stayed unmatched. The CDR3 contains 14 residues. Germline CDR1 LNHDA, CDR2 SQIVND (reference sequence). This CDR3 reads CASTPGQGRTEAFF. In DNA, the CDR3 is TGTGCCAGTACCCCCGGACAGGGTAGGACTGAAGCTTTCTTT.

CDR3 coding DNA: TGTGCCACCAGCCGTGACAGGGATTATTCACCCCTCCACTTT. Its translation is CATSRDRDYSPLHF. V usage is TRBV15 and J usage is TRBJ1-6; 7 bases map to TRBD1. CDR3 length: 14 residues. Losses at the gene ends were 5 bases for V and 8 bases for J; bases not matched to a gene: 6. Per germline, CDR1 LNHNV and CDR2 YYDKDF (reference sequence).

The CDR3 loop reads CASSLRVGSDGCTF. The CDR3 nucleotides are TGCGCCAGCAGCTTGAGGGTGGGATCGGATGGTTGCACCTTC. The gene calls are TRBV5-1 and TRBJ1-2; D remains ambiguous. The CDR3 sequence is 14 residues long. Trimming left V 1 base short and J 13 bases short, with 20 bases between. The germline V gene encodes CDR1 SGHRS and CDR2 YFSETQ. The full variable domain, with the rest looked up from reference TRBV5-1 and TRBJ1-2, is KAGVTQTPRYLIKTRGQQVTLSCSPISGHRSVSWYQQTPGQGLQFLFEYFSETQRNKGNFPGRFSGRQFSNSRSEMNVSTLELGDSALYLCASSLRVGSDGCTFGSGTRLTVV.

This clonotype was detected many times. The rearrangement joins TRBV5-5 to TRBJ2-7; 7 nucleotides agree with TRBD2. Trimming at V came to 6 bases and at J to 0 bases, leaving 9 bases not matched to a gene. This CDR3 has 15 amino acids. The germline V gene encodes CDR1 SGHKS and CDR2 YYEKEE (reference sequence). This CDR3 is CASTNSGGSSYEQYV. The CDR3 DNA is TGTGCCAGCACCAACTCCGGCGGGAGCTCCTACGAGCAGTACGTC.

The gene calls are TRBV12-3 or TRBV12-4 and TRBJ2-3; D is perhaps TRBD2 (5 bases). CDR3 length equals 18 residues. Trimming removed 3 bases at V and 2 bases at J, with 21 bases between. CDR3 loop: CASSFLLKTEDPTDTQYF. Written as DNA, the CDR3 is TGTGCCAGCAGTTTCCTATTAAAGACGGAGGATCCCACAGATACGCAGTATTTT.

The sample holds many counts of this clonotype. The V gene is TRBV29-1, the J gene TRBJ1-3; the D is unclear. V shed 0 bases and J shed 2 bases, with 8 bases lying between them. This CDR3 region has 14 residues. Per the germline V gene, CDR1 is SQVTM and CDR2 is ANQGSEA. The CDR3 here is CSVEDRATGNTIYF. The DNA for the CDR3 is TGCAGCGTTGAAGATAGGGCCACTGGAAACACCATATATTTT.

This rearrangement joins TRBV2 to TRBJ2-3; TRBD2 is a possible D gene (7 bases). V lost 10 bases to trimming and J lost 8 bases, with 19 bases between them. From germline, CDR1 is SNHLY and CDR2 FYNNEI. This CDR3 spans 13 amino acids. CDR3 amino acids: CATREGGVGTQYF. CDR3 DNA sequence: TGTGCCACAAGAGAAGGGGGGGTAGGTACGCAGTATTTT.